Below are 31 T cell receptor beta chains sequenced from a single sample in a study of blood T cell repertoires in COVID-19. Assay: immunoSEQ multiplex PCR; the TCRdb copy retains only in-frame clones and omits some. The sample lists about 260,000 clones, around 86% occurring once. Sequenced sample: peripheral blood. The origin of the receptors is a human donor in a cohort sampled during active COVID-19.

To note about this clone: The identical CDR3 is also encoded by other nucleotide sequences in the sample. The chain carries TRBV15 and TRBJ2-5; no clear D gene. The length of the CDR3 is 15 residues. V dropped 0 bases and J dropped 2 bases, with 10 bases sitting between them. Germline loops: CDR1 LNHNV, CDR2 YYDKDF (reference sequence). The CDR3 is CATSRDPGQQETQYF. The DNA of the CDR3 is TGTGCCACCAGCAGAGATCCTGGGCAGCAAGAGACCCAGTACTTC.

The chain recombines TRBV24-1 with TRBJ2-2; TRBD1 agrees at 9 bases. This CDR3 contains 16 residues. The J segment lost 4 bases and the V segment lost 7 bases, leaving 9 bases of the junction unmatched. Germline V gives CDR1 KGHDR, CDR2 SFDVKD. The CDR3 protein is CATREQGAGVTGELFF. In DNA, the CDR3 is TGTGCCACCAGAGAACAGGGGGCAGGGGTCACCGGGGAGCTGTTTTTT.

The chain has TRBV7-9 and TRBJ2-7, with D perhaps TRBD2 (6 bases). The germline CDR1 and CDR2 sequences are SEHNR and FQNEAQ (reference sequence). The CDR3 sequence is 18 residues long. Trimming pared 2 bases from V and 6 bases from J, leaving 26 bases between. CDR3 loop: CASSLCLAAPFLVCEQYF. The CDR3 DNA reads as TGTGCCAGCAGCTTATGTTTAGCGGCCCCTTTCCTCGTTTGCGAGCAGTACTTC.

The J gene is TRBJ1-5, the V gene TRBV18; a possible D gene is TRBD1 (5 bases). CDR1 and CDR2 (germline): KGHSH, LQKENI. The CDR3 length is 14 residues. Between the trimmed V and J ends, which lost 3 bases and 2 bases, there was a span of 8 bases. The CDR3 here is CASSPGGGNQPQHF. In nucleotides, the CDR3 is TGTGCCAGCTCACCGGGAGGGGGCAATCAGCCCCAGCATTTT.

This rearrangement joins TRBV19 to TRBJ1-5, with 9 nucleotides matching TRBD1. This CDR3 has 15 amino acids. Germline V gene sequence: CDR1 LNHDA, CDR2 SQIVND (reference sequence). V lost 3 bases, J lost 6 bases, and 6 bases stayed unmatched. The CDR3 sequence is CASSIRGQGGQPQHF. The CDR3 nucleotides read TGTGCCAGTAGTATCCGGGGACAGGGTGGTCAGCCCCAGCATTTT.

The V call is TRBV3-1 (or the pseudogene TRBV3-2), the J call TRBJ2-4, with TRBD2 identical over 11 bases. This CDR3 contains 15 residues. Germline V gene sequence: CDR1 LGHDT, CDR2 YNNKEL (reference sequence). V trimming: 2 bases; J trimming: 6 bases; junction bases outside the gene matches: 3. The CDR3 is CASSQRLAGTNIQYF. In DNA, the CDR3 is TGTGCCAGCAGCCAAAGACTAGCGGGGACAAACATTCAGTACTTC.

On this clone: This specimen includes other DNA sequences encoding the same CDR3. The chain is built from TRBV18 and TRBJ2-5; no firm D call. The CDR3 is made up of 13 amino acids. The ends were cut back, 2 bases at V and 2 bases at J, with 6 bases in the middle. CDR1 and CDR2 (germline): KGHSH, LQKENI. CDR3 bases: TGTGCCAGCTCACCAGGCCAGCAAGAGACCCAGTACTTC. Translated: CASSPGQQETQYF.

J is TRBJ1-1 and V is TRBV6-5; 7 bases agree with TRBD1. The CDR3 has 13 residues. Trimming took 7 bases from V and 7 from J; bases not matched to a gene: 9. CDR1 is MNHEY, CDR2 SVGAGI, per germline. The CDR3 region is CASNLGQEDEAFF. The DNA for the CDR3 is TGTGCCAGCAACCTAGGACAGGAAGATGAAGCTTTCTTT.

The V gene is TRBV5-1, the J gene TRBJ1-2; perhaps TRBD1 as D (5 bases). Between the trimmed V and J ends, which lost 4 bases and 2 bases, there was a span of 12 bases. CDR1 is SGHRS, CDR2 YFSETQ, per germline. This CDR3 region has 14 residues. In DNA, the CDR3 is TGCGCCAGCAGCACGGGGGGAACGAACTATGGCTACACCTTC. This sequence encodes CASSTGGTNYGYTF.

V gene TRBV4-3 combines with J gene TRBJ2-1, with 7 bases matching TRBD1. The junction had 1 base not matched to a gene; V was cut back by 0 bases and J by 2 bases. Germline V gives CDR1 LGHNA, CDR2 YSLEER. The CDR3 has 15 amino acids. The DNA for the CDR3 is TGCGCCAGCAGCCAAGAGAGGGGGCCCTACAATGAGCAGTTCTTC. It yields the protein CASSQERGPYNEQFF.

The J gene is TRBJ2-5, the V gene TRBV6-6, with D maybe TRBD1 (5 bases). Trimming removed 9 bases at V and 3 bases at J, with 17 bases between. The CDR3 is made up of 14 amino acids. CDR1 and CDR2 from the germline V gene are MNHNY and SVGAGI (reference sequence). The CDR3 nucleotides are TGTGCCAGTACCCAGGGTGGCAGGGAAGAGACCCAGTACTTC. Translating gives CASTQGGREETQYF.

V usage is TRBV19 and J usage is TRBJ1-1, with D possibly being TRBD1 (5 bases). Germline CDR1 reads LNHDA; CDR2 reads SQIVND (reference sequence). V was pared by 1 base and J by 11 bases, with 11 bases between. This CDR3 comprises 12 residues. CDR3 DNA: TGTGCCAGTAGTATAGCCGGGGGTGGGGCTTTCTTT. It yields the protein CASSIAGGGAFF.

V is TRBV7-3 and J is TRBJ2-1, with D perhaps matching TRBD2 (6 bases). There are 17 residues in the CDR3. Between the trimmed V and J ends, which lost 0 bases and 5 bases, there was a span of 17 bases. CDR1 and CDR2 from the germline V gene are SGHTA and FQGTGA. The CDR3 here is CASSLTPGGAQDNEQFF. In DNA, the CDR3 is TGTGCCAGCAGCTTAACCCCCGGCGGGGCACAGGACAATGAGCAGTTCTTC.

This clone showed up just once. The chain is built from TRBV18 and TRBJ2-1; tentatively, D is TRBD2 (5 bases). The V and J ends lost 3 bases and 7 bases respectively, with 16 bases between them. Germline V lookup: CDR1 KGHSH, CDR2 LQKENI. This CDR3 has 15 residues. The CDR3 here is CASSPQLDLGNEQFF. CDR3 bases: TGTGCCAGCTCACCCCAACTAGATCTCGGGAATGAGCAGTTCTTC. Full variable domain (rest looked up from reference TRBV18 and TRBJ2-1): NAGVMQNPRHLVRRRGQEARLRCSPMKGHSHVYWYRQLPEEGLKFMVYLQKENIIDESGMPKERFSAEFPKEGPSILRIQQVVRGDSAAYFCASSPQLDLGNEQFFGPGTRLTVL.

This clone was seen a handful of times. The CDR3 sequence: CASTSGGRQETQYF. CDR3 coding DNA: TGCGCCAGCACGTCAGGGGGGAGGCAAGAGACCCAGTACTTC. This sequence joins TRBV5-1 and TRBJ2-5, with a tentative D call TRBD1 (7 bases). The V gene's germline CDR1 is SGHRS and CDR2 YFSETQ. This CDR3 contains 14 residues. V lost 6 bases, J lost 2 bases, and 14 bases lay in between.

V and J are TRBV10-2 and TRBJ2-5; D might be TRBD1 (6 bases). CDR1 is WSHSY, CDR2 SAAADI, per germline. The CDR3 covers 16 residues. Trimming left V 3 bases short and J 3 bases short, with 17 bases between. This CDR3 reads CASSDHVGGKKETQYF. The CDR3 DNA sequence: TGCGCCAGCAGTGACCACGTTGGGGGCAAAAAAGAGACCCAGTACTTC.

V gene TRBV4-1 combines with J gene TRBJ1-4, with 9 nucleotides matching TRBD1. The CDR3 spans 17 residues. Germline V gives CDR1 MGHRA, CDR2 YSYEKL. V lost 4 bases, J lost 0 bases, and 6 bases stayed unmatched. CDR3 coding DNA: TGCGCCAGCAGCCCCCAGGACAGGGGAACAACTAATGAAAAACTGTTTTTT. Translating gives CASSPQDRGTTNEKLFF.

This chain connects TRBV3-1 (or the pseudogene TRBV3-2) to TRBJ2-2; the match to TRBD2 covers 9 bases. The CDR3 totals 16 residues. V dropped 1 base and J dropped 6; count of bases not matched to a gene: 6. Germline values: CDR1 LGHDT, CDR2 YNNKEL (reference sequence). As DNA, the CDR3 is TGTGCCAGCAGCCAAGGGGGCGGGAGGGCCGCCGGGGAGCTGTTTTTT. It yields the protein CASSQGGGRAAGELFF.

This CDR3 reads CASSKTASNQPQHF. In nucleotides, the CDR3 is TGTGCCAGTAGTAAAACAGCTAGCAATCAGCCCCAGCATTTT. V and J are TRBV19 and TRBJ1-5; D is uncertain. The CDR3 loop spans 14 amino acids. Per germline, CDR1 LNHDA and CDR2 SQIVND (reference sequence). V was shortened by 4 bases and J by 0 bases, with 7 bases between the two germline ends.

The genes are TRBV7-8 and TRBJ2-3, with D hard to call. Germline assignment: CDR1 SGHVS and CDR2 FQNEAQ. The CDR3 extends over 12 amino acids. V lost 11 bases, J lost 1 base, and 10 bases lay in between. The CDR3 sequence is CAWSEGTDTQYF. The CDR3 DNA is TGTGCCTGGTCTGAGGGCACAGATACGCAGTATTTT.

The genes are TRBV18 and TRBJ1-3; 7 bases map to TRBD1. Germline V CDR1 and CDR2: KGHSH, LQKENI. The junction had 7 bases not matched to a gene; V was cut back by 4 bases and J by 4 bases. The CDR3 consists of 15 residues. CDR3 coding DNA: TGTGCCAGCTCACTTGATCCGGGACAGGGAAACACCATATATTTT. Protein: CASSLDPGQGNTIYF. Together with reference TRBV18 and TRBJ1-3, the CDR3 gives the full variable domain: NAGVMQNPRHLVRRRGQEARLRCSPMKGHSHVYWYRQLPEEGLKFMVYLQKENIIDESGMPKERFSAEFPKEGPSILRIQQVVRGDSAAYFCASSLDPGQGNTIYFGEGSWLTVV.

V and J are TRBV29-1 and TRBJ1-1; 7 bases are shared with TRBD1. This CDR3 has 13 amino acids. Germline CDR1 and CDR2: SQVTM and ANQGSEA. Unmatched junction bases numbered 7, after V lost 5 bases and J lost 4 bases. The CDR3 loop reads CSVSTGRRTEAFF. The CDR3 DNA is TGCAGCGTTTCGACAGGGCGTCGCACTGAAGCTTTCTTT.

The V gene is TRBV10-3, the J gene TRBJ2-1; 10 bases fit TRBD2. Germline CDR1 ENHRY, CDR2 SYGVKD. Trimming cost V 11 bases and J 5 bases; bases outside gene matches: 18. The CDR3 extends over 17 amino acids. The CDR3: CASRRSESGRVNNEQFF. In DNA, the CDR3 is TGTGCCTCCAGACGGTCCGAAAGCGGGAGGGTAAACAATGAGCAGTTCTTC.

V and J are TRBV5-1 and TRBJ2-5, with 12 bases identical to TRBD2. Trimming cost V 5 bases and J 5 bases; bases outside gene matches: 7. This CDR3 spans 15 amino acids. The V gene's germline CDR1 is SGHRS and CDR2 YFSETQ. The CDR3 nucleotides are TGCGCCAGCAGGGGCTGGACTAGCGGGATTGAGACCCAGTACTTC. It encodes CASRGWTSGIETQYF.

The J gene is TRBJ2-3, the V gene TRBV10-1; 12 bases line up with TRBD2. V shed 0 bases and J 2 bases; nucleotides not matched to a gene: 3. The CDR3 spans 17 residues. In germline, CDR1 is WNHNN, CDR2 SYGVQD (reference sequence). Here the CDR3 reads CASSESRTSGTTDTQYF. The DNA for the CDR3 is TGCGCCAGCAGTGAGTCTCGGACTAGCGGGACCACAGATACGCAGTATTTT.

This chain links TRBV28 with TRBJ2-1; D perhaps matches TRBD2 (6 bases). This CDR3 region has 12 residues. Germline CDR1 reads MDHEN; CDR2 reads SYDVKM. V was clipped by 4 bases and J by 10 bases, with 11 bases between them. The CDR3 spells CASSSGLREQFF. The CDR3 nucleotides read TGTGCCAGCAGTTCGGGACTTCGAGAGCAGTTCTTC.

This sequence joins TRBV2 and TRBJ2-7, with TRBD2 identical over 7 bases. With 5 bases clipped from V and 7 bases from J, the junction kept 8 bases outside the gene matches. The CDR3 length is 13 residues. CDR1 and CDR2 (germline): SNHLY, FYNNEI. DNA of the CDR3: TGTGCCAGCAGTTCCGGGACTATCCAAGAGCAGTACTTC. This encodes CASSSGTIQEQYF.

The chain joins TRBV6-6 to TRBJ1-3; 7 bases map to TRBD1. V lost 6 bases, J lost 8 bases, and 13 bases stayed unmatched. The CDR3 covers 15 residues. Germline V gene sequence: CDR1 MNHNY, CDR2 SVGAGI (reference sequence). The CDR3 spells CASSSQGLFGDTIYF. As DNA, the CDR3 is TGTGCCAGCAGCTCACAGGGGTTGTTCGGGGACACCATATATTTT.

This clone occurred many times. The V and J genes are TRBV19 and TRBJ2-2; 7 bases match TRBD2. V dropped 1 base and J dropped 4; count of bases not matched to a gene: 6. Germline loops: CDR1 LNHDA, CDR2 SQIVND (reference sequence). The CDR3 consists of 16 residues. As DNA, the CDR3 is TGTGCCAGTAGTATAGGACGAGGGAGGGCCACCGGGGAGCTGTTTTTT. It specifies CASSIGRGRATGELFF. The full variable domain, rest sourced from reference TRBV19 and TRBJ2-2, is DGGITQSPKYLFRKEGQNVTLSCEQNLNHDAMYWYRQDPGQGLRLIYYSQIVNDFQKGDIAEGYSVSREKKESFPLTVTSAQKNPTAFYLCASSIGRGRATGELFFGEGSRLTVL.

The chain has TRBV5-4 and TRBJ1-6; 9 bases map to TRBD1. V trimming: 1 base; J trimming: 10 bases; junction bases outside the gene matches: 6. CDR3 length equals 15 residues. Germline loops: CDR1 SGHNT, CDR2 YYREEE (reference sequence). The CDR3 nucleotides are TGTGCCAGCAGCTTGACAGGGGGCCATCCCTCACCCCTCCACTTT. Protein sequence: CASSLTGGHPSPLHF.

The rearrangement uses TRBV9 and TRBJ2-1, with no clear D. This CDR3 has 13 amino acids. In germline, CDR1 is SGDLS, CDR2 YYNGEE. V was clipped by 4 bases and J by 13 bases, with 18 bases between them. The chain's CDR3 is CASSPPGEPIQFF. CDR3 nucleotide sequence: TGTGCCAGCAGCCCCCCCGGAGAACCAATACAGTTCTTC.